Sequencing of this TCR beta chain was carried out in a study of T cells after yellow fever vaccination. Broader study findings: Clones that expanded after primary vaccination mostly reappeared after the booster (96% CD4, 75% to 90% CD8). Weaker, the secondary response peaked sooner, at day 5 versus 15.

MiXCR, applied by TCRdb to the 5' RACE reads, yields one record per CDR3 protein. Of 300,000 to 350,000 distinct CDR3 sequences listed, 3% to 4.5% were seen once; the top ten hold 20% to 25%. This clonotype was counted only a few times. Its specificity is not known. V was pared by 5 bases and J by 6 bases, with 17 bases between. The CDR3 loop spans 14 amino acids. Germline values: CDR1 SGHVS, CDR2 FNYEAQ. This TCR derives from a man younger than 35 who received the YFV17D yellow fever vaccine. The rearrangement joins TRBV7-6 to TRBJ2-7; D possibly corresponds to TRBD1 (5 bases). Material: PBMCs, obtained 5 days after the yellow fever booster vaccination. CDR3 sequence reads: CASSTRARASEQYF. The DNA of the CDR3 is TGTGCCAGCAGCACCCGGGCCAGGGCATCCGAGCAGTACTTC.